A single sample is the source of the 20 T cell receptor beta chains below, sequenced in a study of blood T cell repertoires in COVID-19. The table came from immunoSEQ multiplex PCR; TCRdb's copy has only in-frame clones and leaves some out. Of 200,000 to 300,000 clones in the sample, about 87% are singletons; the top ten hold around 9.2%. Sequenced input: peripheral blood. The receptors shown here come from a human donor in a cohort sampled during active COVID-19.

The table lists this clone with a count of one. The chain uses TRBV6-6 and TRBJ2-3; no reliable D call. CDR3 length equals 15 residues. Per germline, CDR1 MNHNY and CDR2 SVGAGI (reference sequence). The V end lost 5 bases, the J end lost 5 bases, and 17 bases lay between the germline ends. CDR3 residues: CASSKTQIRVDTQYF. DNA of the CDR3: TGTGCCAGCAGTAAAACTCAGATCCGGGTAGATACGCAGTATTTT.

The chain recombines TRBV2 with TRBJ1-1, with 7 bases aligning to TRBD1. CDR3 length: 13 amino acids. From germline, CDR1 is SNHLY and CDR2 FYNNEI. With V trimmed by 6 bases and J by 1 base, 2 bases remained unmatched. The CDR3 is CASRDRRNTEAFF. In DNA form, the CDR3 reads TGTGCCAGCAGGGACAGGCGGAACACTGAAGCTTTCTTT.

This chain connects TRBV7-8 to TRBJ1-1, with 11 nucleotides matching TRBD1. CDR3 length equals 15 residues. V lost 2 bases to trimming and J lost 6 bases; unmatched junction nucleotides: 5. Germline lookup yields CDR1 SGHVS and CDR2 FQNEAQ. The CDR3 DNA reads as TGTGCCAGCAGCTTAATGGGACAGGGGGACGCTGAAGCTTTCTTT. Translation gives CASSLMGQGDAEAFF.

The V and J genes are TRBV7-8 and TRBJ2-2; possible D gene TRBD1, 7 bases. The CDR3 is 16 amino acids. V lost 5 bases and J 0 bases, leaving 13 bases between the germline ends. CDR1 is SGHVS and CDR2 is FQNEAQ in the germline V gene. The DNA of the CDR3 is TGTGCCAGCAGCCGCCGCGGGACAGCGAACACCGGGGAGCTGTTTTTT. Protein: CASSRRGTANTGELFF.

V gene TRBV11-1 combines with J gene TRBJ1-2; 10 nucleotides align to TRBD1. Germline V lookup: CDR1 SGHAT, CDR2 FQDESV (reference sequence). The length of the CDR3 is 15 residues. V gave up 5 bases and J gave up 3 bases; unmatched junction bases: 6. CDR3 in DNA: TGTGCCAGCAGCGCCGACAGGGGGCGCGACTATGGCTACACCTTC. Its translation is CASSADRGRDYGYTF.

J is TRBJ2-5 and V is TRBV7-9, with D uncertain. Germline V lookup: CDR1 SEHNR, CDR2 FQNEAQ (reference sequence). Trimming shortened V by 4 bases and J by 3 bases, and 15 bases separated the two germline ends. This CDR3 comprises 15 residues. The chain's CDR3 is CASSSPRSKKETQYF. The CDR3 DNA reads TGTGCCAGCAGCTCCCCTAGATCCAAAAAAGAGACCCAGTACTTC.

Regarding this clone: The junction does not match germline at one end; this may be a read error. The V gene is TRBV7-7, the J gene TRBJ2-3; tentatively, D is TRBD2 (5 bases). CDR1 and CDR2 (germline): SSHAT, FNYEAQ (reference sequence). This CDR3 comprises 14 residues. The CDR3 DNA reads TGTGCTAGCAGCTTAGCGCAACCCGGAGATACGCAGTATTTT. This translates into CASSLAQPGDTQYF. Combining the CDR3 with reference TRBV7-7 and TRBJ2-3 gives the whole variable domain GAGVSQSPRYKVTKRGQDVTLRCDPISSHATLYWYQQALGQGPEFLTYFNYEAQPDKSGLPSDRFSAERPEGSISTLTIQRTEQRDSAMYRCASSLAQPGDTQYFGPGTRLTVL.

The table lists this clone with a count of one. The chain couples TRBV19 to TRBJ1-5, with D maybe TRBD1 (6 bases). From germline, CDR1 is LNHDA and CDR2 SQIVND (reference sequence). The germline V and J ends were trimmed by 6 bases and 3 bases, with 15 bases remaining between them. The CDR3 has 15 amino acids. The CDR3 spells CASRNREGDNQPQHF. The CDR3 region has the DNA TGTGCCAGTAGAAACAGGGAGGGGGACAATCAGCCCCAGCATTTT. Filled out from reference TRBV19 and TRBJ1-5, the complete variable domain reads DGGITQSPKYLFRKEGQNVTLSCEQNLNHDAMYWYRQDPGQGLRLIYYSQIVNDFQKGDIAEGYSVSREKKESFPLTVTSAQKNPTAFYLCASRNREGDNQPQHFGDGTRLSIL.

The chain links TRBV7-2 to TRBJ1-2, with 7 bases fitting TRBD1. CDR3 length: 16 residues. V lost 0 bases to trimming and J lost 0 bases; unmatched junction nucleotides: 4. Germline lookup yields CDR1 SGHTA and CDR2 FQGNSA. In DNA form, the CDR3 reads TGTGCCAGCAGCTTAGCGCCGCAGGGGGCTAACTATGGCTACACCTTC. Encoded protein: CASSLAPQGANYGYTF.

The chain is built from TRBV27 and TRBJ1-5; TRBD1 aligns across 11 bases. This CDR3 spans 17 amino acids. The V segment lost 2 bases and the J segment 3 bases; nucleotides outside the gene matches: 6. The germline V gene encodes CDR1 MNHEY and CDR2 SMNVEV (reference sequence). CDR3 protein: CASSLAGQGANNQPQHF. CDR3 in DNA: TGTGCCAGCAGTTTAGCTGGACAGGGGGCCAACAATCAGCCCCAGCATTTT.

The CDR3 DNA sequence: TGCGCCAGCGCACAGACTAGAGCGTCCACCGGGGAGCTGTTTTTT. It specifies CASAQTRASTGELFF. This chain uses TRBV5-1 with TRBJ2-2; D is perhaps TRBD2 (6 bases). V lost 7 bases and J 4 bases, leaving 17 bases between the germline ends. Germline CDR1 is SGHRS and CDR2 is YFSETQ. The CDR3 is 15 residues long.

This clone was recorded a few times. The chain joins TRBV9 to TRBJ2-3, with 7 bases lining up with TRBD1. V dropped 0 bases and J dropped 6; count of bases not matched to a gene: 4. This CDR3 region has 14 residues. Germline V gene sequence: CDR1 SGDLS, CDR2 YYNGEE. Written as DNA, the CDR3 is TGTGCCAGCAGCGTAGTCAGGACAGGTGATACGCAGTATTTT. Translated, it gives CASSVVRTGDTQYF.

CDR3 nucleotide sequence: TGCGCCAGCAGCCAAGACCCGGGACTAGCAGGGATCCGGGTTGAGCAGTACTTC. This sequence encodes CASSQDPGLAGIRVEQYF. The chain combines TRBV4-3 with TRBJ2-7; 9 bases fit TRBD2. CDR3 length: 18 residues. V lost 0 bases to trimming and J lost 7 bases; unmatched junction nucleotides: 16. The germline V gene has CDR1 LGHNA and CDR2 YSLEER.

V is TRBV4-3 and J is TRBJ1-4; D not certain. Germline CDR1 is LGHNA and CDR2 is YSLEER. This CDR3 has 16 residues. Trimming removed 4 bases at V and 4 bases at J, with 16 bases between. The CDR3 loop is CASSRVRHSSNEKLFF. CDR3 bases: TGCGCCAGCAGCCGCGTACGACATTCAAGTAATGAAAAACTGTTTTTT.

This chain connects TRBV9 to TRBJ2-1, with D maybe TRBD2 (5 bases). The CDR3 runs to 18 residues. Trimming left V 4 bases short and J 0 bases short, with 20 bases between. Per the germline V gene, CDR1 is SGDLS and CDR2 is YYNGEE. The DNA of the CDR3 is TGTGCCAGCAGCCTCACCCCCCAGAGGACTTTCTCCTACAATGAGCAGTTCTTC. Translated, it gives CASSLTPQRTFSYNEQFF.

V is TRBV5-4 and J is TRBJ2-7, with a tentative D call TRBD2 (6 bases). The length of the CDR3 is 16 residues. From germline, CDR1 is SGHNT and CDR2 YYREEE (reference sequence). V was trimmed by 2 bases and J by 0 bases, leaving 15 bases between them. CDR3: CASSFGGQGISYEQYF. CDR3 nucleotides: TGTGCCAGCAGCTTTGGAGGGCAGGGTATCTCCTACGAGCAGTACTTC.

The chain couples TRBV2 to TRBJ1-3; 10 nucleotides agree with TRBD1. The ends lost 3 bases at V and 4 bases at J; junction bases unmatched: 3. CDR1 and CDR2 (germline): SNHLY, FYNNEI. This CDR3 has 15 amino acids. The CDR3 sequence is CASSDQTGGGNTIYF. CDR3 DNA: TGTGCCAGCAGTGACCAGACAGGGGGCGGAAACACCATATATTTT.

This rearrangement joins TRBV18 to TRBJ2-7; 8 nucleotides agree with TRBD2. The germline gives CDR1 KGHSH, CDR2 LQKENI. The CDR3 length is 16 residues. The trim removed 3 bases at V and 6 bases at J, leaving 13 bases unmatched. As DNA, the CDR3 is TGTGCCAGCTCACCCTATCCGGGGGGGATGCTGATCGAGCAGTACTTC. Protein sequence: CASSPYPGGMLIEQYF. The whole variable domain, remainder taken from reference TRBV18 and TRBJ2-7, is NAGVMQNPRHLVRRRGQEARLRCSPMKGHSHVYWYRQLPEEGLKFMVYLQKENIIDESGMPKERFSAEFPKEGPSILRIQQVVRGDSAAYFCASSPYPGGMLIEQYFGPGTRLTVT.

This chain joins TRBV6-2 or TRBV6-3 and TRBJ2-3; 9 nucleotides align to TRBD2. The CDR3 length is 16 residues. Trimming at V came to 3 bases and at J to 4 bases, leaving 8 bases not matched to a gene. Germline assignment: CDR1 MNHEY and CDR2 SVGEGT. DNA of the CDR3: TGTGCCAGCAGTTATCTTCAGCGGGGGGATTCAGATACGCAGTATTTT. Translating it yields CASSYLQRGDSDTQYF.

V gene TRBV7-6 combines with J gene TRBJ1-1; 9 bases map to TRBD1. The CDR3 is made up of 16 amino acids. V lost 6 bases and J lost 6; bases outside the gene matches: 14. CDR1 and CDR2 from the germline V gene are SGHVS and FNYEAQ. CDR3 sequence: CASSLQGARWKAEAFF. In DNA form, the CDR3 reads TGTGCCAGCAGTTTACAGGGGGCAAGGTGGAAGGCTGAAGCTTTCTTT.